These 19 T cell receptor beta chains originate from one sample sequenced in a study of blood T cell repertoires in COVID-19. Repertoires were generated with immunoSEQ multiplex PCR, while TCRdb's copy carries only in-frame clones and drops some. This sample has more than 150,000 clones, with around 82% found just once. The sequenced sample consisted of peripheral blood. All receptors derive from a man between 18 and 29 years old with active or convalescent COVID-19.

Here the CDR3 reads CASSFRLASWSDEQFF. The CDR3 nucleotides are TGTGCCAGCAGCTTTAGACTAGCGTCATGGAGCGATGAGCAGTTCTTC. The V and J genes are TRBV7-9 and TRBJ2-1; 8 nucleotides agree with TRBD2. The V gene end was trimmed by 3 bases and the J gene end by 8 bases; junction bases not matched to a gene: 12. CDR1 and CDR2 from the germline V gene are SEHNR and FQNEAQ (reference sequence). CDR3 length equals 16 residues.

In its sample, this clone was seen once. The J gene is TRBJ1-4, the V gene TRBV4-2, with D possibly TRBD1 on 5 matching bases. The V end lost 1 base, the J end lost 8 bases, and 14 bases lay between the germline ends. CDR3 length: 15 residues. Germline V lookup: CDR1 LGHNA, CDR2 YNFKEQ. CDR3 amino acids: CASSQGYQGGEKLFF. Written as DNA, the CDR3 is TGTGCCAGCAGCCAAGGGTACCAGGGAGGGGAAAAACTGTTTTTT.

CDR3 region: CASSPTGGTGANVLTF. For the CDR3, the DNA is TGTGCCAGCAGCCCGACAGGGGGCACTGGGGCCAACGTCCTGACTTTC. This chain connects TRBV3-1 (or the pseudogene TRBV3-2) to TRBJ2-6, with 10 bases matching TRBD1. The CDR3 is made up of 16 amino acids. The V gene end was trimmed by 4 bases and the J gene end by 2 bases; junction bases not matched to a gene: 2. Per germline, CDR1 LGHDT and CDR2 YNNKEL (reference sequence).

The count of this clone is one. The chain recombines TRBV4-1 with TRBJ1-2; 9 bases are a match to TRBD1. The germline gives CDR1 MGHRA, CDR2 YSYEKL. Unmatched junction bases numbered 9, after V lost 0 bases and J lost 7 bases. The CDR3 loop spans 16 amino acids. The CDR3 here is CASSQDRGTGTGGYTF. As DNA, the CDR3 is TGCGCCAGCAGCCAAGATCGAGGGACAGGGACCGGTGGCTACACCTTC.

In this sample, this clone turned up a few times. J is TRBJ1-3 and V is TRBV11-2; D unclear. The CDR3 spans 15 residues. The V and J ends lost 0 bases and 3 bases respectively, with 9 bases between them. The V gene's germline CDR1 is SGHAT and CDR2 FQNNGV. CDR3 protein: CASSLDRQFGNTIYF. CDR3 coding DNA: TGTGCCAGCAGCTTAGACCGCCAGTTTGGAAACACCATATATTTT.

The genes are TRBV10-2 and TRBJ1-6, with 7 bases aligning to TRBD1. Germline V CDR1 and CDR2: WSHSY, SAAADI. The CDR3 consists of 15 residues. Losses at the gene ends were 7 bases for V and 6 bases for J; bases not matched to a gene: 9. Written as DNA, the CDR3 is TGCGCCAGCACTGACAGGGTCGTATCTAATTCACCCCTCCACTTT. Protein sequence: CASTDRVVSNSPLHF.

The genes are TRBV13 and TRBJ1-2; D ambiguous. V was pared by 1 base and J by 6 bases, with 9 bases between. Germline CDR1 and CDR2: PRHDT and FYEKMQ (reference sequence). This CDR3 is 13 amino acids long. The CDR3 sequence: CASSLVGGHGYTF. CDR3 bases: TGTGCCAGCAGCTTAGTGGGAGGGCATGGCTACACCTTC.

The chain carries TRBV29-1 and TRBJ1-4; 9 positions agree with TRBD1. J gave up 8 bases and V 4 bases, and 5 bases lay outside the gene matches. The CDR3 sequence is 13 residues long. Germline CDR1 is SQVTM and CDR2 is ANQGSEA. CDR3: CSVVQGAEEKLFF. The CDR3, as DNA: TGCAGCGTTGTACAGGGGGCTGAGGAAAAACTGTTTTTT.

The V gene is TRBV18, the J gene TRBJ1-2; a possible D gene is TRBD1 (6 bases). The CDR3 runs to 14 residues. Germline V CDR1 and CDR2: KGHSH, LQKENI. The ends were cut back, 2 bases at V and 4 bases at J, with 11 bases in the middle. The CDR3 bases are TGTGCCAGCTCACCAAACAGGGACGGCTATGGCTACACCTTC. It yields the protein CASSPNRDGYGYTF.

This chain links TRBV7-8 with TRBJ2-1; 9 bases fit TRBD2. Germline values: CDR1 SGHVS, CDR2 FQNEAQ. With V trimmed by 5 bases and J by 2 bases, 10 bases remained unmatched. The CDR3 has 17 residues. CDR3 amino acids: CASSPARREGPYNEQFF. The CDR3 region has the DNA TGTGCCAGCAGCCCCGCGAGGCGGGAGGGCCCCTACAATGAGCAGTTCTTC.

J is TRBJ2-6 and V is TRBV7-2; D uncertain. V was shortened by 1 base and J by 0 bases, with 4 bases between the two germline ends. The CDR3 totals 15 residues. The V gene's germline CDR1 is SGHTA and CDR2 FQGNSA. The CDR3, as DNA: TGTGCCAGCAGCTTAGGCAGCTCTGGGGCCAACGTCCTGACTTTC. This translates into CASSLGSSGANVLTF. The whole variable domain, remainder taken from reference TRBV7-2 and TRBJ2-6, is GAGVSQSPSNKVTEKGKDVELRCDPISGHTALYWYRQSLGQGLEFLIYFQGNSAPDKSGLPSDRFSAERTGGSVSTLTIQRTQQEDSAVYLCASSLGSSGANVLTFGAGSRLTVL.

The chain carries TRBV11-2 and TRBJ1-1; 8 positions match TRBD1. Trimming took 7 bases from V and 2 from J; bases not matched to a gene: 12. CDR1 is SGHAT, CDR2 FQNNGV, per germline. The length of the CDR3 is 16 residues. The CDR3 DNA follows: TGTGCCAGCACCTACTCTTACAGGGGGGGAAACACTGAAGCTTTCTTT. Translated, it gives CASTYSYRGGNTEAFF. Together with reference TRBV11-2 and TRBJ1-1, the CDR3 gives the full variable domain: EAGVAQSPRYKIIEKRQSVAFWCNPISGHATLYWYQQILGQGPKLLIQFQNNGVVDDSQLPKDRFSAERLKGVDSTLKIQPAKLEDSAVYLCASTYSYRGGNTEAFFGQGTRLTVV.

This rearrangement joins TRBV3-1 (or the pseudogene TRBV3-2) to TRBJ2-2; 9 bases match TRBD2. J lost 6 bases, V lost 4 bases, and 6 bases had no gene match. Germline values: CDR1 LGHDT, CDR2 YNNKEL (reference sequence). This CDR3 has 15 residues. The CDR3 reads CASSPRGGRAGELFF. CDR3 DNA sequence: TGTGCCAGCAGCCCCCGGGGCGGGAGGGCCGGGGAGCTGTTTTTT.

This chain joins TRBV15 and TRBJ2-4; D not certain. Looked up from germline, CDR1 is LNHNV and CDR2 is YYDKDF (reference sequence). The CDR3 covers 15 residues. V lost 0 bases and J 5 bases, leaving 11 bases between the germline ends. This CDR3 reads CATSRDRASENIQYF. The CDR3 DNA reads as TGTGCCACCAGCAGAGATCGAGCCTCGGAAAACATTCAGTACTTC.

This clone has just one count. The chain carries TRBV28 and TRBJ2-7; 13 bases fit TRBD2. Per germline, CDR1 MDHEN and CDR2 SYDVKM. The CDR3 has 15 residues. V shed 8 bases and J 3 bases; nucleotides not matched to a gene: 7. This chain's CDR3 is CASSTSGRAVYEQYF. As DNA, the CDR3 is TGTGCCAGCTCAACTAGCGGGAGGGCCGTCTACGAGCAGTACTTC.

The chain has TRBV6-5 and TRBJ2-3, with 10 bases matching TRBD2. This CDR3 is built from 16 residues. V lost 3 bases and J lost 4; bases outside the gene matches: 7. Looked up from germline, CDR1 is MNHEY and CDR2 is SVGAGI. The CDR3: CASSYPGAGGSDTQYF. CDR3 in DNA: TGTGCCAGCAGTTATCCGGGAGCGGGAGGGTCAGATACGCAGTATTTT.

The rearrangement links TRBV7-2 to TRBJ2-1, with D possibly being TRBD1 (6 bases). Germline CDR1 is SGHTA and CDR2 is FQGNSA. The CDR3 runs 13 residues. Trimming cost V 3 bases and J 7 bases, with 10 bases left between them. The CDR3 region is CASSFTGTNEQFF. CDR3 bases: TGTGCCAGCAGCTTTACCGGGACAAATGAGCAGTTCTTC.

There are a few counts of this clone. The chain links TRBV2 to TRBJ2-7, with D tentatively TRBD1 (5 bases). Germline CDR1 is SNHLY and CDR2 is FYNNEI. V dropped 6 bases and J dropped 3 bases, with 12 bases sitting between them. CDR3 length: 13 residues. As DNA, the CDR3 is TGTGCCAGCAGCGATATAGACAGCTACGAGCAGTACTTC. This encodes CASSDIDSYEQYF.

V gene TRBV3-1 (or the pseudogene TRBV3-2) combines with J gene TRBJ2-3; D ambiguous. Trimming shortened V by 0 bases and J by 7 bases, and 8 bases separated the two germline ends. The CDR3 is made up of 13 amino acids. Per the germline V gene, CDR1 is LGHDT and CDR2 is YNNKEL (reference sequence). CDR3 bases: TGTGCCAGCAGCCAAGACCGGAGTCATACGCAGTATTTT. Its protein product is CASSQDRSHTQYF.